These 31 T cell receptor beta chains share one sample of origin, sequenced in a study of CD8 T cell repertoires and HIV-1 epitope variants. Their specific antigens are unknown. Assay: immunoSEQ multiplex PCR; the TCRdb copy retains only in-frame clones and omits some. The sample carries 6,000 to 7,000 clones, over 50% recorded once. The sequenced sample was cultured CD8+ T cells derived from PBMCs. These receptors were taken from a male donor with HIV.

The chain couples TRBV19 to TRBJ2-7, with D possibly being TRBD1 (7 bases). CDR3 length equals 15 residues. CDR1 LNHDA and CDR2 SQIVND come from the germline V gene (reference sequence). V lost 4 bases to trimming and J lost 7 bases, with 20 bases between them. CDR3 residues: CASSSSGDSAREQYF. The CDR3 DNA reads TGTGCCAGTAGTAGTTCGGGGGACAGCGCTAGGGAGCAGTACTTC. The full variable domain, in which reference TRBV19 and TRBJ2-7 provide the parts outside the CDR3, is DGGITQSPKYLFRKEGQNVTLSCEQNLNHDAMYWYRQDPGQGLRLIYYSQIVNDFQKGDIAEGYSVSREKKESFPLTVTSAQKNPTAFYLCASSSSGDSAREQYFGPGTRLTVT.

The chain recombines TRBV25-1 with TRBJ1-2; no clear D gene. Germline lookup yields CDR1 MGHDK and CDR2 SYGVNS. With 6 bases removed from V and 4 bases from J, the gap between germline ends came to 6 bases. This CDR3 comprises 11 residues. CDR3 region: CASSGGYGYTF. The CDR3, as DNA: TGTGCCAGCAGCGGAGGCTATGGCTACACCTTC.

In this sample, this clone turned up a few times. CDR3 amino acids: CASSLSGQGANIGNEQYF. CDR3 sequence (DNA): TGTGCCAGCAGTTTATCCGGGCAGGGAGCCAATATAGGGAACGAGCAGTACTTC. The rearrangement joins TRBV27 to TRBJ2-7; either TRBD1 or TRBD2 may fit D (5 bases each). Germline V gene lookup returns CDR1 MNHEY and CDR2 SMNVEV (reference sequence). The CDR3 consists of 18 residues. V was trimmed by 0 bases and J by 5 bases, leaving 23 bases between them.

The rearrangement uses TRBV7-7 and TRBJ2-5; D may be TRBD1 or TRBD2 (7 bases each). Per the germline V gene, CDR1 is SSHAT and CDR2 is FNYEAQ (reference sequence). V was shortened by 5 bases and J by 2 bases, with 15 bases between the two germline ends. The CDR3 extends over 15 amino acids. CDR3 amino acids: CASSQGGAVQETQYF. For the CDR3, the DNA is TGTGCCAGCAGCCAGGGGGGGGCTGTACAAGAGACCCAGTACTTC.

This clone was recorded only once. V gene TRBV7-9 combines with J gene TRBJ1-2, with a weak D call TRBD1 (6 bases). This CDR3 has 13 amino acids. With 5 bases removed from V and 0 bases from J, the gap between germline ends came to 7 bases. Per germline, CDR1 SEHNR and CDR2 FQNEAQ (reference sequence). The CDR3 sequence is CASSRQANYGYTF. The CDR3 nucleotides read TGTGCCAGCAGCCGACAGGCTAACTATGGCTACACCTTC.

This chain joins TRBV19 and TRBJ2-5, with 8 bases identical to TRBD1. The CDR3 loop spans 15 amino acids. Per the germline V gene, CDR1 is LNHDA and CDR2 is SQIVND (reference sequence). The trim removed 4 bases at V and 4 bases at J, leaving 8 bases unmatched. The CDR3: CASSTGTGQGETQYF. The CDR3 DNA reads TGTGCCAGTAGTACCGGGACAGGCCAGGGAGAGACCCAGTACTTC.

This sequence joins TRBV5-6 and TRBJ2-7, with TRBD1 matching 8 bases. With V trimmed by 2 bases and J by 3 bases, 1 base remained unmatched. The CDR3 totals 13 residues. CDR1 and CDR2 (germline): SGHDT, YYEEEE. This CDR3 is CASSLQGDYEQYF. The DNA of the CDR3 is TGTGCCAGCAGCTTACAGGGGGACTACGAGCAGTACTTC. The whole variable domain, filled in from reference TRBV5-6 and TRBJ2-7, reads DAGVTQSPTHLIKTRGQQVTLRCSPKSGHDTVSWYQQALGQGPQFIFQYYEEEERQRGNFPDRFSGHQFPNYSSELNVNALLLGDSALYLCASSLQGDYEQYFGPGTRLTVT.

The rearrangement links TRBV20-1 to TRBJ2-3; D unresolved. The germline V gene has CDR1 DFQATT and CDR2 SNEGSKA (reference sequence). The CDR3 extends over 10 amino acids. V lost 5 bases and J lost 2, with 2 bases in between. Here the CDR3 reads CSAPTDTQYF. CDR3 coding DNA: TGCAGTGCTCCCACAGATACGCAGTATTTT.

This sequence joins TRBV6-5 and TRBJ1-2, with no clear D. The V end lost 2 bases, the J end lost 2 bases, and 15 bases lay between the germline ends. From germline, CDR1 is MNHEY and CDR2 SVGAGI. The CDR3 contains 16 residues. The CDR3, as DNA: TGTGCCAGCAGTTACCCCCCCGGACGGGGAAACTATGGCTACACCTTC. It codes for CASSYPPGRGNYGYTF.

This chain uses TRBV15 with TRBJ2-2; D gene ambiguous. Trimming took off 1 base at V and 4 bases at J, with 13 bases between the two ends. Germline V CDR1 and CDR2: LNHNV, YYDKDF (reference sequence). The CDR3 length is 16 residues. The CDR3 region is CATSRVGKGRTGELFF. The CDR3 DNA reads TGTGCCACCAGCAGAGTGGGAAAGGGTCGCACCGGGGAGCTGTTTTTT.

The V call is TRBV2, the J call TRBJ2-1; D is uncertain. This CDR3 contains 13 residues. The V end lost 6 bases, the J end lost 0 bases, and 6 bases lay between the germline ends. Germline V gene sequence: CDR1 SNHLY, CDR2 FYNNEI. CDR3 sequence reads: CASSYSSYNEQFF. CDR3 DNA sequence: TGTGCCAGCAGCTATAGCTCCTACAATGAGCAGTTCTTC.

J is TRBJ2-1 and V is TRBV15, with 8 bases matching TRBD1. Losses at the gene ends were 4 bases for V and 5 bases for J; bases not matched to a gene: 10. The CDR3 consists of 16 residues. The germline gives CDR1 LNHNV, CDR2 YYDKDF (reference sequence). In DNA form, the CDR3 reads TGTGCCACCAGCATTACGACAGGGGTTGTGGACAATGAGCAGTTCTTC. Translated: CATSITTGVVDNEQFF.

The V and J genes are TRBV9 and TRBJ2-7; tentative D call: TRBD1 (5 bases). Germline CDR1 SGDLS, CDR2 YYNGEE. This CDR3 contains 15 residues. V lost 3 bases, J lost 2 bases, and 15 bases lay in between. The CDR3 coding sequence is TGTGCCAGCAGCGACGGAACAGGACCCCCCTACGAGCAGTACTTC. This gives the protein CASSDGTGPPYEQYF. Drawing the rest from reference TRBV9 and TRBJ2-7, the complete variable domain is DSGVTQTPKHLITATGQRVTLRCSPRSGDLSVYWYQQSLDQGLQFLIQYYNGEERAKGNILERFSAQQFPDLHSELNLSSLELGDSALYFCASSDGTGPPYEQYFGPGTRLTVT.

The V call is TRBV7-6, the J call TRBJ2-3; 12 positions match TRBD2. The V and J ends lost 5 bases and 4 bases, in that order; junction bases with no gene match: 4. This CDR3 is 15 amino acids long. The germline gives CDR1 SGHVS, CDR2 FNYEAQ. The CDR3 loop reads CASSRLAGGPDTQYF. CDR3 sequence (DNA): TGTGCCAGCAGCCGTCTAGCGGGAGGGCCAGATACGCAGTATTTT.

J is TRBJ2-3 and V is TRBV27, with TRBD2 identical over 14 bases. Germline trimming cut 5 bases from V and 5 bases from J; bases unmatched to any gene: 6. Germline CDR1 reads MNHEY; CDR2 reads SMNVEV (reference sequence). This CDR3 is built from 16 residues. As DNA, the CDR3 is TGTGCCAGCAGTAGACTAGCGGGGGGGGGTAAAGATACGCAGTATTTT. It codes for CASSRLAGGGKDTQYF.

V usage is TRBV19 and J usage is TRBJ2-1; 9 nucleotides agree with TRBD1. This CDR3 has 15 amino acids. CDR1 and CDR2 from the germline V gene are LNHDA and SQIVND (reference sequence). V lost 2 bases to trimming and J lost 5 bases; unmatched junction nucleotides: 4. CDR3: CASSIITGGDNEQFF. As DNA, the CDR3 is TGTGCCAGTAGTATAATAACAGGGGGCGACAATGAGCAGTTCTTC.

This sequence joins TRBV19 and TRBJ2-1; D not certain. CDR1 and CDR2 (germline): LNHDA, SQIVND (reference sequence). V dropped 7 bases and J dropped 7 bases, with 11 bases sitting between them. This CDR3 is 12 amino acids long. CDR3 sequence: CASKEGSNEQFF. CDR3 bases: TGTGCCAGTAAGGAAGGCTCTAATGAGCAGTTCTTC.

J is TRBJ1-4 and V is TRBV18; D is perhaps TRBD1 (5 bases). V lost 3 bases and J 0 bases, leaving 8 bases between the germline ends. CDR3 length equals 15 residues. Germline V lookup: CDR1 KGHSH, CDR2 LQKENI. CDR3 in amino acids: CASSPGTSTNEKLFF. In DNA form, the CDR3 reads TGTGCCAGCTCACCCGGGACCTCAACTAATGAAAAACTGTTTTTT.

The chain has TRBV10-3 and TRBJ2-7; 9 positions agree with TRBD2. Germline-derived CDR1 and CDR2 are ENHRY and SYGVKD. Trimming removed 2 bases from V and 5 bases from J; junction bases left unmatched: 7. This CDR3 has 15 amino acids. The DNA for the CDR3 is TGTGCCATCAGTGAGGGTAGCGGGAGTAAGGACGAGCAGTACTTC. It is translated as CAISEGSGSKDEQYF.

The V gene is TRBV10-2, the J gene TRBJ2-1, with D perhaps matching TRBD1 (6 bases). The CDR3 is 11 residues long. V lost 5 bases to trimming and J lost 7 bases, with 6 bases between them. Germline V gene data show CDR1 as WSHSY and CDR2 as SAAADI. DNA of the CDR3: TGCGCCAGCAGTACAGGGAATGAGCAGTTCTTC. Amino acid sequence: CASSTGNEQFF.

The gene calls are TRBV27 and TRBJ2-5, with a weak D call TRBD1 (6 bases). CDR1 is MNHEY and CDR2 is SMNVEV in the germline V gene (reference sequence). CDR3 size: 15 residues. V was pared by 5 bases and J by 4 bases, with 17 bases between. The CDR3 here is CASSASTGSLETQYF. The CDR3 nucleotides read TGTGCCAGCAGTGCCTCAACAGGGTCCCTAGAGACCCAGTACTTC.

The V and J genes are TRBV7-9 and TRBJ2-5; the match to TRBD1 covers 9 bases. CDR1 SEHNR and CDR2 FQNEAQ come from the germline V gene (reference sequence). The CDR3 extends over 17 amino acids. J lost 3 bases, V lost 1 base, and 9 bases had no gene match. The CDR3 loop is CASSLVTLTGGEETQYF. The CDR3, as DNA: TGTGCCAGCAGCTTAGTAACGTTGACAGGGGGGGAAGAGACCCAGTACTTC.

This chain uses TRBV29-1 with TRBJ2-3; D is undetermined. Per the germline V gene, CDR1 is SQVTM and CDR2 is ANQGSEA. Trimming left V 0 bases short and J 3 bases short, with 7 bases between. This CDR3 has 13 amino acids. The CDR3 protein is CSVEDLQTDTQYF. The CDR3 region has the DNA TGCAGCGTTGAAGACTTACAAACAGATACGCAGTATTTT.

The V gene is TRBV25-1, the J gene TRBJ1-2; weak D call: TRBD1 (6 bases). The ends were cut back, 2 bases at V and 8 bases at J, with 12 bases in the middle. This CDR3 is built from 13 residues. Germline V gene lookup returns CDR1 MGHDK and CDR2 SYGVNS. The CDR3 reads CASSEPPGDGYTF. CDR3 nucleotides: TGTGCCAGCAGTGAACCCCCAGGGGACGGCTACACCTTC.

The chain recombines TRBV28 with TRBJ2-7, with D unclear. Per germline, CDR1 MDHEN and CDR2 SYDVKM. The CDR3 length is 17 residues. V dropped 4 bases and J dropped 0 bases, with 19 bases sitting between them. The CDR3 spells CASSSEAAGKTSYEQYF. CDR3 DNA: TGTGCCAGCAGTTCCGAGGCGGCAGGAAAAACCTCCTACGAGCAGTACTTC.

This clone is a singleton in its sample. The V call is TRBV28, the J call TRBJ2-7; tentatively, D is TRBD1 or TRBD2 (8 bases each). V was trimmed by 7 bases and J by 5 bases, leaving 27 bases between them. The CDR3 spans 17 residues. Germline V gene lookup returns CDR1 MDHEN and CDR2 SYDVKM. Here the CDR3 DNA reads TGTGCCAGCAAGGACAGGGTTGGTAGCGGGGTGGAGGACGAGCAGTACTTC. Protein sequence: CASKDRVGSGVEDEQYF.

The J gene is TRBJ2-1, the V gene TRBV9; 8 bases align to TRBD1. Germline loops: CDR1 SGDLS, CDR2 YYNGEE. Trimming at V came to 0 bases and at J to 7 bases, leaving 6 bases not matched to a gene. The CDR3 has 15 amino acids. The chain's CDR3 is CASSVVRTGYNEQFF. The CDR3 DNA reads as TGTGCCAGCAGCGTAGTTCGGACAGGGTATAATGAGCAGTTCTTC.

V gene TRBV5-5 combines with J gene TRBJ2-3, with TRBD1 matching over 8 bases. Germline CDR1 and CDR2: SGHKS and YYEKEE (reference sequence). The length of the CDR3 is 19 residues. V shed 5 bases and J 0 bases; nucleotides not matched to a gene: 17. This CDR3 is CASSLLPGQGAESTDTQYF. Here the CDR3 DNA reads TGTGCCAGCAGTCTTCTTCCCGGTCAGGGGGCGGAAAGCACAGATACGCAGTATTTT. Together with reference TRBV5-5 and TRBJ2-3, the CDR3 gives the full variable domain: DAGVTQSPTHLIKTRGQQVTLRCSPISGHKSVSWYQQVLGQGPQFIFQYYEKEERGRGNFPDRFSARQFPNYSSELNVNALLLGDSALYLCASSLLPGQGAESTDTQYFGPGTRLTVL.

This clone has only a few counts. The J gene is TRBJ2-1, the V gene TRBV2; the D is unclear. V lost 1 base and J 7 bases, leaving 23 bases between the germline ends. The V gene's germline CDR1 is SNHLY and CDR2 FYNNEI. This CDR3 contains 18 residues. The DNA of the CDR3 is TGTGCCAGCAGTGAAGTGCTACCCGGTAGCTCCTACAATAATGAGCAGTTCTTC. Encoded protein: CASSEVLPGSSYNNEQFF.

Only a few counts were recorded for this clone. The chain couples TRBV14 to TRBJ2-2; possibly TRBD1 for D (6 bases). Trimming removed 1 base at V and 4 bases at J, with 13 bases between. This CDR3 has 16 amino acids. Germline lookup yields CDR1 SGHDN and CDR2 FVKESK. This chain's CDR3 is CASSQGGQALTGELFF. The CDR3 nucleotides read TGTGCCAGCAGCCAAGGGGGGCAGGCCCTCACCGGGGAGCTGTTTTTT. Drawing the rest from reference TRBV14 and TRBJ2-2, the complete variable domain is EAGVTQFPSHSVIEKGQTVTLRCDPISGHDNLYWYRRVMGKEIKFLLHFVKESKQDESGMPNNRFLAERTGGTYSTLKVQPAELEDSGVYFCASSQGGQALTGELFFGEGSRLTVL.

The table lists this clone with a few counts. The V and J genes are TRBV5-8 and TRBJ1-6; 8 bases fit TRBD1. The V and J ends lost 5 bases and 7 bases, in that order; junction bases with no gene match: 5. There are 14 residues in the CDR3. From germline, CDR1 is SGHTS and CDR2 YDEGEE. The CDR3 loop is CASRTRTGNSPLHF. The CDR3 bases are TGTGCCAGCAGGACCAGGACAGGGAATTCACCCCTCCACTTT.